This TCR beta chain derives from a study of blood T cell repertoires in COVID-19. Overall study: The study drew acute and convalescent COVID-19 samples from the United States, Italy and Spain.

Original processing methods: It was from reference gene primer amplification that nucleated cell counts were estimated. The assay was immunoSEQ multiplex PCR, and TCRdb's table has in-frame clones only and misses some. D and trimming were read from the DNA, whereas the V and J calls and clone size are those reported in that table. The sample gives around 270,000 clones, roughly 86% of which show up once; around 10% is in the top ten. In germline, CDR1 is LGHDT, CDR2 YNNKEL (reference sequence). V was clipped by 4 bases and J by 1 base, with 7 bases between them. CDR3 length: 13 residues. This receptor was obtained from a man in his forties who had recovered from COVID-19. What was sequenced was peripheral blood. The chain carries TRBV3-1 (or the pseudogene TRBV3-2) and TRBJ2-5; perhaps TRBD1 as D (5 bases). This CDR3 reads CASSRGAQETQYF. The CDR3 nucleotides read TGTGCCAGCAGCCGGGGCGCCCAAGAGACCCAGTACTTC.